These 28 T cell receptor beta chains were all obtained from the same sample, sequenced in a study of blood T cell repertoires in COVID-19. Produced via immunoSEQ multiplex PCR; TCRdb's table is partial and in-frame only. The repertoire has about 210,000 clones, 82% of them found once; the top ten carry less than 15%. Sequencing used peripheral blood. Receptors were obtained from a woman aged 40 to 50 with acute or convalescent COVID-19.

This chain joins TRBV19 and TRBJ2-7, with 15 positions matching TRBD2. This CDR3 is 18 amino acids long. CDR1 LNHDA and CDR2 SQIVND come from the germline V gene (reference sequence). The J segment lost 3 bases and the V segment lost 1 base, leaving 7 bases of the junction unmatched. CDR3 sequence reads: CASSIAGLAGGSRYEQYF. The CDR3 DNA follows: TGTGCCAGTAGTATAGCGGGACTAGCGGGGGGCTCCCGCTACGAGCAGTACTTC. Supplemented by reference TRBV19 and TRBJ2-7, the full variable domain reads DGGITQSPKYLFRKEGQNVTLSCEQNLNHDAMYWYRQDPGQGLRLIYYSQIVNDFQKGDIAEGYSVSREKKESFPLTVTSAQKNPTAFYLCASSIAGLAGGSRYEQYFGPGTRLTVT.

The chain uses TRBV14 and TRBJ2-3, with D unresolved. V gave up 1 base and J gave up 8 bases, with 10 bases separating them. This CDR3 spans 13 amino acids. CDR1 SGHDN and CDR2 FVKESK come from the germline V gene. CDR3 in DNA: TGTGCCAGCAGCCAAGGAAGTCGGTCTACGCAGTATTTT. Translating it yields CASSQGSRSTQYF.

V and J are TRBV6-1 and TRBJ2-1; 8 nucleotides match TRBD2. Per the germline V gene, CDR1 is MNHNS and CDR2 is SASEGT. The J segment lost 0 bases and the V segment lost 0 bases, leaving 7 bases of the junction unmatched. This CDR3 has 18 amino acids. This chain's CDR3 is CASSEATSGPLSYNEQFF. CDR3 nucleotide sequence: TGTGCCAGCAGTGAAGCTACTAGCGGCCCCCTCTCCTACAATGAGCAGTTCTTC.

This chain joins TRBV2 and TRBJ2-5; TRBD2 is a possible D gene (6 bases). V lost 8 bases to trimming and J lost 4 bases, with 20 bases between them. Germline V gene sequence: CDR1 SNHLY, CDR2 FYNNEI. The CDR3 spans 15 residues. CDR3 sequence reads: CASEDGSLGGETQYF. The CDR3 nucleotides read TGTGCCAGCGAGGATGGCTCCCTGGGGGGAGAGACCCAGTACTTC. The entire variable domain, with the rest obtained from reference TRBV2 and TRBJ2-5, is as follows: EPEVTQTPSHQVTQMGQEVILRCVPISNHLYFYWYRQILGQKVEFLVSFYNNEISEKSEIFDDQFSVERPDGSNFTLKIRSTKLEDSAMYFCASEDGSLGGETQYFGPGTRLLVL.

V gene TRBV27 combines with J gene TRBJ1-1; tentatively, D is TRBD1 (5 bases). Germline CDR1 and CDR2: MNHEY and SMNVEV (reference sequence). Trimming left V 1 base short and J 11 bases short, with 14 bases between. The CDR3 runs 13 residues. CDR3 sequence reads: CASSLFQGGRAFF. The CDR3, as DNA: TGTGCCAGCAGTTTATTCCAGGGTGGTCGGGCTTTCTTT.

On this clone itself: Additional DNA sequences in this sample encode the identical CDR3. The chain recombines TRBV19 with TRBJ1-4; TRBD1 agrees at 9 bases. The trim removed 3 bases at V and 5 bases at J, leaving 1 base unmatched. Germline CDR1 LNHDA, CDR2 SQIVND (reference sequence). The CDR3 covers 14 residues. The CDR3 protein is CASSMGQGNEKLFF. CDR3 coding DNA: TGTGCCAGTAGTATGGGACAGGGAAATGAAAAACTGTTTTTT.

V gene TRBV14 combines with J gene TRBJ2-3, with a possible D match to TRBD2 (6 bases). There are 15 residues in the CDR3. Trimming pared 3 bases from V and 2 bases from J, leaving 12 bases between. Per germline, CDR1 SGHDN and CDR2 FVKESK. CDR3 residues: CASSQVRGVTDTQYF. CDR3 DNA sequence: TGTGCCAGCAGCCAGGTCCGCGGGGTCACAGATACGCAGTATTTT.

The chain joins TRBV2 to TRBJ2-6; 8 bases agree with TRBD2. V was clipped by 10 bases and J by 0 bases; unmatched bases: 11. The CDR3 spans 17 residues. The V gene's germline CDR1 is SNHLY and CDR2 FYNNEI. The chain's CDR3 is CAITTAGTSSGANVLTF. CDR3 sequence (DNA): TGTGCCATTACGACAGCGGGGACTAGCTCTGGGGCCAACGTCCTGACTTTC.

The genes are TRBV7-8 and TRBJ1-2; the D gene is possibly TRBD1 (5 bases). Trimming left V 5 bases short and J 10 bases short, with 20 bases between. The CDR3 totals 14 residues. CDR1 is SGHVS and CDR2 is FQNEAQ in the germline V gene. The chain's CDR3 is CASSPLRTMLDYTF. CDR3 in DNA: TGTGCCAGCAGCCCACTCCGGACAATGCTAGACTACACCTTC.

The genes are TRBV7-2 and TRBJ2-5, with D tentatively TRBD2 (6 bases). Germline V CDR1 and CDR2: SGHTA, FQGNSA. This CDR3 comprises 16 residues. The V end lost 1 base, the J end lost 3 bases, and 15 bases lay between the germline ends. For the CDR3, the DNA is TGTGCCAGCAGCTTAGGGTCCAGAGGAGGGGAAGAGACCCAGTACTTC. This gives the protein CASSLGSRGGEETQYF.

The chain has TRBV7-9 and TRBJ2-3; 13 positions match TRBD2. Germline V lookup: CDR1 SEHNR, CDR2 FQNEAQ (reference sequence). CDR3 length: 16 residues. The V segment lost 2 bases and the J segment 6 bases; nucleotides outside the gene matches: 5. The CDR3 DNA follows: TGTGCCAGCAGCTTAACTAGCGGGGGGGCGACGGATACGCAGTATTTT. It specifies CASSLTSGGATDTQYF.

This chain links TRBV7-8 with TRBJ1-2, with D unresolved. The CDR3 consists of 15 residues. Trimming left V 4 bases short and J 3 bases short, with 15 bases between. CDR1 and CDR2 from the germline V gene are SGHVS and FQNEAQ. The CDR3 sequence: CASSSRVTVDYGYTF. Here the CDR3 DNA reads TGTGCCAGCAGCTCTCGGGTGACGGTGGACTATGGCTACACCTTC.

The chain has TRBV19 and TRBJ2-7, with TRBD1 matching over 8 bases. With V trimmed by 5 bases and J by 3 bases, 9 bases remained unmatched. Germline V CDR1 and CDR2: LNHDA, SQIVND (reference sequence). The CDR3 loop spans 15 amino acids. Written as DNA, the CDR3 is TGTGCCAGTAGTCCGGCCGGGACAGGCTTCTACGAGCAGTACTTC. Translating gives CASSPAGTGFYEQYF. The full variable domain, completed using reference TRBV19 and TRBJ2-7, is DGGITQSPKYLFRKEGQNVTLSCEQNLNHDAMYWYRQDPGQGLRLIYYSQIVNDFQKGDIAEGYSVSREKKESFPLTVTSAQKNPTAFYLCASSPAGTGFYEQYFGPGTRLTVT.

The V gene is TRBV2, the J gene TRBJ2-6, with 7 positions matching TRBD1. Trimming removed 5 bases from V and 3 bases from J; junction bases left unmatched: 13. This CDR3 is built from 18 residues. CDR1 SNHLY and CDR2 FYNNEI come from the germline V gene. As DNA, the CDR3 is TGTGCCAGCAGTTTGGGACAGACTACCCCCGTTGGGGCCAACGTCCTGACTTTC. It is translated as CASSLGQTTPVGANVLTF. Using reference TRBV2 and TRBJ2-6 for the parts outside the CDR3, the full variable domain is EPEVTQTPSHQVTQMGQEVILRCVPISNHLYFYWYRQILGQKVEFLVSFYNNEISEKSEIFDDQFSVERPDGSNFTLKIRSTKLEDSAMYFCASSLGQTTPVGANVLTFGAGSRLTVL.

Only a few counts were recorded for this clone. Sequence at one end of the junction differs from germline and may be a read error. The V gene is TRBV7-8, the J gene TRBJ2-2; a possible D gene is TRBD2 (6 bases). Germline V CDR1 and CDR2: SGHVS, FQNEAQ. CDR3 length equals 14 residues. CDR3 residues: CASRLESGTGELFF. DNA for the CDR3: TGTGCCAGCAGATTAGAGAGCGGGACCGGGGAGCTGTTTTTT.

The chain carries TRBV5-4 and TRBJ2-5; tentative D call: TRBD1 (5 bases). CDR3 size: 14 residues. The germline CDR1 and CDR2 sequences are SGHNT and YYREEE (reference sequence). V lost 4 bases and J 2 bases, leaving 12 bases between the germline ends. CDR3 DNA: TGTGCCAGCAGCAGAGGACAAGAGCAAGAGACCCAGTACTTC. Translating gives CASSRGQEQETQYF.

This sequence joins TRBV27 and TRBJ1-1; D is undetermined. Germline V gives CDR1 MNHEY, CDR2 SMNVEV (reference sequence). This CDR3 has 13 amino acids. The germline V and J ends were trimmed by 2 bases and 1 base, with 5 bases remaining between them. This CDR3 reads CASSLQWNTEAFF. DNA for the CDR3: TGTGCCAGCAGTTTACAGTGGAACACTGAAGCTTTCTTT.

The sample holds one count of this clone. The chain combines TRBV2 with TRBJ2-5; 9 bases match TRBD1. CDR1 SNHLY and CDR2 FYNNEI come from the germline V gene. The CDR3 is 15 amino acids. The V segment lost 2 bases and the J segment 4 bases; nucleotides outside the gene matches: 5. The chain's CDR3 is CASSENRGLGETQYF. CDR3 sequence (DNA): TGTGCCAGCAGTGAAAACAGGGGGCTAGGAGAGACCCAGTACTTC. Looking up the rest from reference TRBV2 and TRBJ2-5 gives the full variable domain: EPEVTQTPSHQVTQMGQEVILRCVPISNHLYFYWYRQILGQKVEFLVSFYNNEISEKSEIFDDQFSVERPDGSNFTLKIRSTKLEDSAMYFCASSENRGLGETQYFGPGTRLLVL.

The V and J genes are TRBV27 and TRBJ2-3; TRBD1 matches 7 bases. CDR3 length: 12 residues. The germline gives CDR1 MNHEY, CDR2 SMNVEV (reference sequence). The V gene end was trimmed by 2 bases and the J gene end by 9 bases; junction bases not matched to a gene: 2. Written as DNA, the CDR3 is TGTGCCAGCAGTTTAACAGGGGCCACGCAGTATTTT. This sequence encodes CASSLTGATQYF.

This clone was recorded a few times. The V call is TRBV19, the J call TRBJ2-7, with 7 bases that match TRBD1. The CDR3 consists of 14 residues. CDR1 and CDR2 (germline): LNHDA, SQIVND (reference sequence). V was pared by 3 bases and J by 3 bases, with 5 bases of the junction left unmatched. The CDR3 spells CASSIRQGNYEQYF. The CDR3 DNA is TGTGCCAGTAGTATTCGACAGGGAAACTACGAGCAGTACTTC.

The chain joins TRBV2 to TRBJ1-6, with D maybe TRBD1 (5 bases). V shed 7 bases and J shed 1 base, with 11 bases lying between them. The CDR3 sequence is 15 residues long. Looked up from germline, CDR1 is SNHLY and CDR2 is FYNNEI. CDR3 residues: CASIPGISYNSPLHF. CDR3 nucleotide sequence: TGTGCCAGCATTCCAGGGATTTCCTATAATTCACCCCTCCACTTT.

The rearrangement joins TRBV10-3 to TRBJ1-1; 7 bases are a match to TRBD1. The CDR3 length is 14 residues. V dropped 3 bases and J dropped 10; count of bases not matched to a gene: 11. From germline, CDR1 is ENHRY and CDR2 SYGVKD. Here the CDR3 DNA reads TGTGCCATCAGTGACAGCGGACAGGCGCTGGGAGCTTTCTTT. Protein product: CAISDSGQALGAFF.

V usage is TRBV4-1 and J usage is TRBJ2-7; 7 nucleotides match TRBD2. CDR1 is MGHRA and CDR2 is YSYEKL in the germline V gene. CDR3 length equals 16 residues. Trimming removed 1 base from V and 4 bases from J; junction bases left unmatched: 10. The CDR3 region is CASSQVGSGGRYEQYF. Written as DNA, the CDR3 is TGCGCCAGCAGCCAAGTGGGGTCGGGGGGTAGGTACGAGCAGTACTTC.

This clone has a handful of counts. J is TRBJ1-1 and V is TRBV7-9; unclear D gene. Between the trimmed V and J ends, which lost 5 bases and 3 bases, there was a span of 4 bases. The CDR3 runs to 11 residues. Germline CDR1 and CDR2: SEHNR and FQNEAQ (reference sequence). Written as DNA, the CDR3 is TGTGCCAGCAGCCTTTACACTGAAGCTTTCTTT. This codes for CASSLYTEAFF.

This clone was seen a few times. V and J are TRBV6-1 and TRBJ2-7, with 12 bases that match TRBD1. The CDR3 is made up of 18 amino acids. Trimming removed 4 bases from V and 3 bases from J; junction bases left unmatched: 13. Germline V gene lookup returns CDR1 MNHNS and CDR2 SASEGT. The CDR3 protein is CASSAPRVGQGARYEQYF. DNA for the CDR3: TGTGCCAGCAGTGCACCTCGAGTGGGACAGGGGGCCCGCTACGAGCAGTACTTC.

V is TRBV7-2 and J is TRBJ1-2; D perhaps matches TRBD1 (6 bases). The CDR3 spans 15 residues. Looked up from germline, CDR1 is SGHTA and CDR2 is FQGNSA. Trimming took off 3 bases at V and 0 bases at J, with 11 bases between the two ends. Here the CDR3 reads CASSFARGANYGYTF. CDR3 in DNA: TGTGCCAGCAGCTTCGCCAGGGGAGCTAACTATGGCTACACCTTC.

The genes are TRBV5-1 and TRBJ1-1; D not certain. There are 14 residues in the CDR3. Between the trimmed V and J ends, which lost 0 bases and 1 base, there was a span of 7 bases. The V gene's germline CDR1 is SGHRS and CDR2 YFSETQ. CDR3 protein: CASSLVRQNTEAFF. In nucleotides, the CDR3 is TGCGCCAGCAGCTTGGTCCGACAGAACACTGAAGCTTTCTTT.

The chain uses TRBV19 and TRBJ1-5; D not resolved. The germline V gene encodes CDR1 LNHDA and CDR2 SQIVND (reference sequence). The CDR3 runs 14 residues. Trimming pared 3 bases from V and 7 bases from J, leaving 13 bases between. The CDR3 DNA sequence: TGTGCCAGTAGTATCGCGGCAATAGGACAGCCCCAGCATTTT. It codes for CASSIAAIGQPQHF.